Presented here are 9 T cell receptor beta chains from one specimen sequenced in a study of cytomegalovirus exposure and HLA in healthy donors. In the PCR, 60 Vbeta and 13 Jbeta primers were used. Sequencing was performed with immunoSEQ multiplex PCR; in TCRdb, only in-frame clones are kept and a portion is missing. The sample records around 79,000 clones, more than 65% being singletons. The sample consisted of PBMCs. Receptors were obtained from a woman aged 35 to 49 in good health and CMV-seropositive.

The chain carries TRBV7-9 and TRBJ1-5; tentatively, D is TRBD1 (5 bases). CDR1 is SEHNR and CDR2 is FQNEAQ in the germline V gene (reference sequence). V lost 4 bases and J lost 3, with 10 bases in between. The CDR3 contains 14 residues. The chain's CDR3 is CASSSRQFNQPQHF. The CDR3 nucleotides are TGTGCCAGCAGCTCACGACAGTTCAATCAGCCCCAGCATTTT.

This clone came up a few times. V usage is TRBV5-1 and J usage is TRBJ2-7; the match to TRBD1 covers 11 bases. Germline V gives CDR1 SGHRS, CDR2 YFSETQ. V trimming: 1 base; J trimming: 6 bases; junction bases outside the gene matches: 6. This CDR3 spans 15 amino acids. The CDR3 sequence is CASSLRGQGAGEQYF. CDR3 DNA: TGCGCCAGCAGCTTGCGAGGACAGGGGGCTGGCGAGCAGTACTTC. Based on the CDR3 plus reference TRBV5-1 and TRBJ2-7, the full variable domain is KAGVTQTPRYLIKTRGQQVTLSCSPISGHRSVSWYQQTPGQGLQFLFEYFSETQRNKGNFPGRFSGRQFSNSRSEMNVSTLELGDSALYLCASSLRGQGAGEQYFGPGTRLTVT.

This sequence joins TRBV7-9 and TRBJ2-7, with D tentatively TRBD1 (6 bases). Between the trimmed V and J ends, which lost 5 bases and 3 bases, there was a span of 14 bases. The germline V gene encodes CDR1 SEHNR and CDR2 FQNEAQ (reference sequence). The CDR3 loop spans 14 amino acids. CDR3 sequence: CASSPQRTVYEQYF. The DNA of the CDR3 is TGTGCCAGCAGCCCCCAACGGACAGTCTACGAGCAGTACTTC.

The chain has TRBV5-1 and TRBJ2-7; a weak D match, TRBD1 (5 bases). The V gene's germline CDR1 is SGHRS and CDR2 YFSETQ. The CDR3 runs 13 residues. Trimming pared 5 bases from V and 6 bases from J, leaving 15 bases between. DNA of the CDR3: TGCGCCAGCAGGCGAGACAGTTACGTCGAGCAGTACTTC. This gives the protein CASRRDSYVEQYF.

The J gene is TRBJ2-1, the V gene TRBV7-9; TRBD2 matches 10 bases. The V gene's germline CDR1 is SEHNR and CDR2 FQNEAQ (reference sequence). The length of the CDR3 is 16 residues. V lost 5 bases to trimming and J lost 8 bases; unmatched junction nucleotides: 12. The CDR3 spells CASSNLQGGTSDEQFF. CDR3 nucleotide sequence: TGTGCCAGCAGCAACCTTCAAGGAGGGACTAGCGATGAGCAGTTCTTC.

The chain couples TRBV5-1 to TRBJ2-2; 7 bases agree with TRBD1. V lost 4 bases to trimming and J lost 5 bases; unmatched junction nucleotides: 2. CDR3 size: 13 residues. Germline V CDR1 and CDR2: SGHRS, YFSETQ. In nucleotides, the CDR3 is TGCGCCAGCAGCCCAGGGGGAACCGGGGAGCTGTTTTTT. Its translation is CASSPGGTGELFF.

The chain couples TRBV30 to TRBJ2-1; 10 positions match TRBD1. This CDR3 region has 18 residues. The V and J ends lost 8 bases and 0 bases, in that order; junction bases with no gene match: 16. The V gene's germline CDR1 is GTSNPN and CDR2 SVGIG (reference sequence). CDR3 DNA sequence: TGTGCCGGAAAATTGGGACAGGGGATGGTTGGCTCCTACAATGAGCAGTTCTTC. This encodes CAGKLGQGMVGSYNEQFF.

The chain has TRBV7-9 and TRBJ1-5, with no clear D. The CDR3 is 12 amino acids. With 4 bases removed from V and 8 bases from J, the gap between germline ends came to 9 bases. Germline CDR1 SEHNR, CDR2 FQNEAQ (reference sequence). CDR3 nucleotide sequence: TGTGCCAGCAGCTCCGCCTATGAGCCCCAGCATTTT. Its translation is CASSSAYEPQHF.

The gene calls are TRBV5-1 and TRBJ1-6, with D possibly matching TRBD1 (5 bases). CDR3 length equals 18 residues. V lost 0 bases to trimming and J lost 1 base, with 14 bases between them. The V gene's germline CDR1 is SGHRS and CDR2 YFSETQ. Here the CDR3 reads CASSLGPGGSSYNSPLHF. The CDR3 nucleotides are TGCGCCAGCAGCTTGGGGCCCGGGGGGAGTTCCTATAATTCACCCCTCCACTTT.